Listed here are 20 T cell receptor beta chains from one sample, sequenced in a study of blood T cells in healthy people across ages. Next came a second PCR, run for about 6 to 11 cycles, which used a sample-barcoded 5' primer along with a J-beta primer mix. TCRdb called the 5' RACE reads again in MiXCR, with one record for every CDR3 protein. In the table there are about 1.8 million distinct CDR3 sequences, 49% of which are singletons. Sequencing was carried out using blood. The source is a middle-aged woman in good health.

The CDR3 DNA follows: TGTGCCAGCAGCCCGGACGGATCTAAAGGGGACATTCAGTACTTC. It specifies CASSPDGSKGDIQYF. V usage is TRBV7-2 and J usage is TRBJ2-7; D perhaps matches TRBD1 (5 bases). The end of the DNA fits TRBJ2-4 better, so the J call may be wrong. CDR3 length: 15 residues. CDR1 is SGHTA and CDR2 is FQGNSA in the germline V gene.

Written as DNA, the CDR3 is TGTGCCACCAGTGTAGGAACCCACCCAGCCCAAGAGACCCAGTACTTC. Residues: CATSVGTHPAQETQYF. This rearrangement joins TRBV24-1 to TRBJ2-5; no clear D. The germline CDR1 and CDR2 sequences are KGHDR and SFDVKD. The ends were cut back, 5 bases at V and 1 base at J, with 16 bases in the middle. The CDR3 is 16 amino acids.

There are a few counts of this clonotype. The chain carries TRBV6-5 and TRBJ2-3; D may be TRBD2 (6 bases). CDR1 is MNHEY and CDR2 is SVGAGI in the germline V gene. V lost 4 bases, J lost 6 bases, and 14 bases lay in between. The CDR3 runs to 14 residues. CDR3 coding DNA: TGTGCCAGCAGTTTGGGACTTCTCGGGGATACGCAGTATTTT. This codes for CASSLGLLGDTQYF.

This clonotype was seen more than once but under ten times. The V and J genes are TRBV10-3 and TRBJ2-5; TRBD1 might be the D (6 bases). Germline CDR1 reads ENHRY; CDR2 reads SYGVKD. Between the trimmed V and J ends, which lost 2 bases and 3 bases, there was a span of 7 bases. The CDR3 sequence is 13 residues long. The CDR3 DNA reads TGTGCCATCAGTGAGGCAGGGGAAGAGACCCAGTACTTC. Its translation: CAISEAGEETQYF.

V and J are TRBV24-1 and TRBJ1-4; TRBD1 agrees at 10 bases. This CDR3 is 16 amino acids long. Germline lookup yields CDR1 KGHDR and CDR2 SFDVKD. V was pared by 4 bases and J by 6 bases, with 7 bases of the junction left unmatched. CDR3 sequence: CATSELTGTGDEKLFF. The CDR3 DNA reads as TGTGCCACCAGTGAACTGACCGGGACAGGGGATGAAAAACTGTTTTTT.

This clonotype was observed a few times. The rearrangement links TRBV6-2 or TRBV6-3 to TRBJ2-1; 12 positions match TRBD1. CDR1 MNHEY and CDR2 SVGEGT come from the germline V gene. Trimming cost V 6 bases and J 7 bases; bases outside gene matches: 7. The CDR3 has 15 amino acids. CDR3 bases: TGTGCCAGCAGACCGGGACAGGGGGCCGGGAATGAGCAGTTCTTC. Translating it yields CASRPGQGAGNEQFF.

This clonotype showed up just a few times. The chain carries TRBV7-9 and TRBJ1-2, with D uncertain. Germline values: CDR1 SEHNR, CDR2 FQNEAQ (reference sequence). CDR3 length: 13 residues. V dropped 1 base and J dropped 7 bases, with 10 bases sitting between them. The CDR3: CASSLEGRVGYTF. In DNA, the CDR3 is TGTGCCAGCAGCTTAGAGGGTCGGGTTGGCTACACCTTC.

Remarks on this clonotype: An end of the junction differs from the germline gene, which may be a read error. The chain has TRBV7-2 and TRBJ2-3, with a possible D match to TRBD1 (5 bases). Germline loops: CDR1 SGHTA, CDR2 FQGNSA. The CDR3 runs 15 residues. CDR3 amino acids: CASSLDRADTETQYF. CDR3 in DNA: TGTGCCAGCAGCTTAGATAGGGCGGACACAGAGACGCAGTATTTT.

This clonotype came up a few times. The chain combines TRBV2 with TRBJ2-4, with TRBD2 matching over 9 bases. The trim removed 7 bases at V and 5 bases at J, leaving 15 bases unmatched. Germline V CDR1 and CDR2: SNHLY, FYNNEI. The CDR3 runs to 17 residues. DNA for the CDR3: TGTGCCAGCACCCCCGAAACAGGGTCTAGCGGGGAAAACATTCAGTACTTC. Its translation: CASTPETGSSGENIQYF.

V usage is TRBV7-8 and J usage is TRBJ1-4, with D unresolved. CDR3 length equals 15 residues. The V gene's germline CDR1 is SGHVS and CDR2 FQNEAQ. Trimming took off 2 bases at V and 5 bases at J, with 12 bases between the two ends. The CDR3 coding sequence is TGTGCCAGCAGCTTAAGTGGGCTGGTGAATGAAAAACTGTTTTTT. Encoded protein: CASSLSGLVNEKLFF.

V usage is TRBV5-6 and J usage is TRBJ2-5; D perhaps matches TRBD1 (6 bases). The DNA end favors TRBJ2-7, so the J call may be wrong. This CDR3 contains 15 residues. In germline, CDR1 is SGHDT, CDR2 YYEEEE. The DNA of the CDR3 is TGTGCCAGCAGTCCTACCCCGGGACACGCATACGAGCAGTACTTC. It translates to CASSPTPGHAYEQYF.

This clonotype has a handful of counts. The V call is TRBV20-1, the J call TRBJ2-7; D remains unclear. This CDR3 spans 15 amino acids. Germline V gene data show CDR1 as DFQATT and CDR2 as SNEGSKA (reference sequence). V dropped 0 bases and J dropped 4 bases, with 16 bases sitting between them. Here the CDR3 reads CSARDQNSFGYEQYF. Here the CDR3 DNA reads TGCAGTGCTAGAGATCAGAATTCATTCGGGTACGAGCAGTACTTC.

This clonotype came up many times. CDR3 sequence (DNA): TGCAGCGTTGGACAGGGTGATGGCTACACCTTC. Translated: CSVGQGDGYTF. The genes are TRBV29-1 and TRBJ1-2, with 7 bases aligning to TRBD1. J lost 6 bases, V lost 4 bases, and 2 bases had no gene match. The CDR3 length is 11 residues. CDR1 and CDR2 (germline): SQVTM, ANQGSEA.

J is TRBJ2-1 and V is TRBV9, with 12 positions matching TRBD2. CDR1 is SGDLS, CDR2 YYNGEE, per germline. Trimming took 3 bases from V and 0 from J; bases not matched to a gene: 13. This CDR3 is 20 amino acids long. The CDR3 loop reads CASSGGGGLAGPSSYNEQFF. DNA of the CDR3: TGTGCCAGCAGCGGTGGAGGTGGACTAGCGGGACCCAGCTCCTACAATGAGCAGTTCTTC.

This clonotype was picked up a small number of times. This chain joins TRBV4-1 and TRBJ2-5; TRBD1 is a possible D gene (5 bases). Germline CDR1 reads MGHRA; CDR2 reads YSYEKL. CDR3 length: 14 residues. The V end lost 4 bases, the J end lost 3 bases, and 12 bases lay between the germline ends. Written as DNA, the CDR3 is TGCGCCAGCAGCCCCTCGGTAGGGGAAGAGACCCAGTACTTC. It is translated as CASSPSVGEETQYF.

There are many counts of this clonotype. V is TRBV27 and J is TRBJ2-7, with D hard to call. The germline V and J ends were trimmed by 6 bases and 2 bases, with 8 bases remaining between them. This CDR3 has 12 amino acids. Looked up from germline, CDR1 is MNHEY and CDR2 is SMNVEV (reference sequence). CDR3: CASSSTPYEQYF. Here the CDR3 DNA reads TGTGCCAGCAGCTCCACACCCTACGAGCAGTACTTC.

This chain uses TRBV27 with TRBJ2-2, with D possibly being TRBD1 (6 bases). The V gene's germline CDR1 is MNHEY and CDR2 SMNVEV (reference sequence). V was trimmed by 7 bases and J by 4 bases, leaving 19 bases between them. There are 16 residues in the CDR3. As DNA, the CDR3 is TGTGCCAGCACCAAACTTCTGGGGGCTCCCACCGGGGAGCTGTTTTTT. Residues: CASTKLLGAPTGELFF.

This clonotype turned up a few times. The chain is built from TRBV12-3 or TRBV12-4 and TRBJ2-2, with 9 bases aligning to TRBD2. Trimming removed 3 bases from V and 1 base from J; junction bases left unmatched: 0. This CDR3 spans 15 amino acids. The CDR3 here is CASSFSGGNTGELFF. Written as DNA, the CDR3 is TGTGCCAGCAGTTTTAGCGGGGGGAACACCGGGGAGCTGTTTTTT.

This chain links TRBV7-8 with TRBJ2-3; maybe TRBD2 (7 bases). V was clipped by 0 bases and J by 10 bases, with 23 bases between them. Germline V gives CDR1 SGHVS, CDR2 FQNEAQ. The CDR3 contains 17 residues. Here the CDR3 reads CASSLAVGGPGIGAQYF. As DNA, the CDR3 is TGTGCCAGCAGCTTAGCGGTCGGGGGGCCCGGCATTGGGGCGCAGTATTTT.

This clonotype is a singleton in its sample. The chain couples TRBV7-2 to TRBJ2-5; 10 nucleotides match TRBD1. The assigned J gene may be wrong: the sequence end matches TRBJ2-7 better. The CDR3 spans 15 residues. Per germline, CDR1 SGHTA and CDR2 FQGNSA. The CDR3 coding sequence is TGTGCCAGCAGCTTAGGGACAGGGGGGCCGGTCGAGCAGTACTTC. Translated, it gives CASSLGTGGPVEQYF.